These T cell receptor beta chains were read from a single sample in a study of blood T cells in healthy people across ages. TCRdb passed the 5' RACE reads through MiXCR, listing each CDR3 protein once. The repertoire holds some 1 million distinct CDR3 sequences, with roughly 45% as singletons. The sample was blood. All receptors come from a woman aged 60-70 years in good health. Each CDR3 is given with its conserved first and last residue. Fields, in order: D gene, J gene, V gene, clone size, CDR3 protein, CDR3 DNA. A D gene is named only where the DNA matches it firmly. Clone size appears in some rows only: once, few, many, or a class for an expanded clone.

d_call: -
j_call: TRBJ1-2
v_call: TRBV27
clone_size: few
cdr3_aa: CASSPGTIPREDGYTF
cdr3_nt: TGTGCCAGCAGTCCCGGGACAATCCCCAGGGAAGATGGCTACACCTTC

d_call: -
j_call: TRBJ2-3
v_call: TRBV10-3
clone_size: few
cdr3_aa: CAISEFKQDTQMNTDTQYF
cdr3_nt: TGTGCCATCAGTGAGTTCAAACAGGACACTCAGATGAACACAGATACGCAGTATTTT

d_call: -
j_call: TRBJ2-7
v_call: TRBV6-5
clone_size: -
cdr3_aa: CASSYSSSNEQYF
cdr3_nt: TGTGCCAGCAGTTACTCTAGTTCTAACGAGCAGTACTTC

d_call: -
j_call: TRBJ2-4
v_call: TRBV21-1
clone_size: -
cdr3_aa: CASGDIGRAKNIQYF
cdr3_nt: TGTGCCAGCGGAGACATTGGGCGGGCCAAAAACATTCAGTACTTC

d_call: -
j_call: TRBJ2-7
v_call: TRBV12-5
clone_size: few
cdr3_aa: CASGLYREEQYF
cdr3_nt: TGTGCTAGTGGTTTGTACAGGGAAGAGCAGTACTTC

d_call: -
j_call: TRBJ2-7
v_call: TRBV29-1
clone_size: -
cdr3_aa: CSVRRQDSYEQYF
cdr3_nt: TGCAGCGTGAGGAGACAGGACTCCTACGAGCAGTACTTC

d_call: TRBD2
j_call: TRBJ2-3
v_call: TRBV12-3/TRBV12-4
clone_size: few
cdr3_aa: CASSLFGTSGGDTQYF
cdr3_nt: TGTGCCAGCAGTTTATTCGGGACTAGCGGAGGTGATACGCAGTATTTT

d_call: -
j_call: TRBJ1-4
v_call: TRBV16
clone_size: few
cdr3_aa: CASSQSFGPFNEKLFF
cdr3_nt: TGTGCCAGCAGCCAGTCATTCGGGCCCTTTAATGAAAAACTGTTTTTT

d_call: -
j_call: TRBJ1-1
v_call: TRBV15
clone_size: -
cdr3_aa: CATSRTGTEAFF
cdr3_nt: TGTGCCACCAGCCGAACCGGGACGGAAGCTTTCTTT

d_call: -
j_call: TRBJ2-1
v_call: TRBV29-1
clone_size: -
cdr3_aa: CSVDISGSYNELYF
cdr3_nt: TGCAGCGTCGATATAAGCGGCTCCTACAATGAGCTGTACTTC

d_call: TRBD1
j_call: TRBJ1-2
v_call: TRBV7-8
clone_size: -
cdr3_aa: CASSPSRDRENYGYTF
cdr3_nt: TGTGCCAGCAGTCCGAGCCGGGACAGGGAAAACTATGGCTACACCTTC

d_call: -
j_call: TRBJ2-2
v_call: TRBV27
clone_size: -
cdr3_aa: CASRTAWDTGELFF
cdr3_nt: TGTGCCAGCAGGACCGCGTGGGACACCGGGGAGCTGTTTTTT

d_call: TRBD1
j_call: TRBJ2-5
v_call: TRBV28
clone_size: -
cdr3_aa: CASSNSGGTETQYF
cdr3_nt: TGTGCCAGCAGTAATTCAGGGGGAACTGAGACCCAGTACTTC

d_call: TRBD1
j_call: TRBJ2-3
v_call: TRBV27
clone_size: once
cdr3_aa: CATSPDRATDTQYF
cdr3_nt: TGTGCCACTTCACCAGACAGGGCCACAGATACGCAGTATTTT

d_call: TRBD2
j_call: TRBJ2-3
v_call: TRBV7-2
clone_size: -
cdr3_aa: CASSHSGRTSSTDTQYF
cdr3_nt: TGTGCCAGCTCTCACAGCGGGAGGACCTCTAGCACAGATACGCAGTATTTT

d_call: TRBD2
j_call: TRBJ2-3
v_call: TRBV3-1
clone_size: -
cdr3_aa: CASSQVTSGMRGPGTQYF
cdr3_nt: TGTGCCAGCAGCCAAGTGACTAGCGGGATGAGGGGTCCAGGTACGCAGTATTTT

d_call: -
j_call: TRBJ1-5
v_call: TRBV29-1
clone_size: few
cdr3_aa: CSGAQGVNQPQHF
cdr3_nt: TGCAGCGGGGCTCAAGGGGTGAATCAGCCCCAGCATTTT

d_call: -
j_call: TRBJ2-1
v_call: TRBV19
clone_size: -
cdr3_aa: CASSINAGYEQFF
cdr3_nt: TGTGCCAGTAGTATAAATGCTGGGTATGAGCAGTTCTTC

d_call: TRBD2
j_call: TRBJ2-2
v_call: TRBV27
clone_size: -
cdr3_aa: CASNSGRADTGELFF
cdr3_nt: TGTGCCAGCAACAGCGGGAGGGCCGATACCGGGGAGCTGTTTTTT

d_call: -
j_call: TRBJ2-7
v_call: TRBV15
clone_size: -
cdr3_aa: CATSRDLYEQYF
cdr3_nt: TGTGCCACCAGCAGAGATCTCTATGAGCAGTACTTC

d_call: TRBD1
j_call: TRBJ2-5
v_call: TRBV20-1
clone_size: few
cdr3_aa: CSASSTGTAQETQYF
cdr3_nt: TGCAGTGCTAGCTCAACCGGGACAGCCCAAGAGACCCAGTACTTC

d_call: -
j_call: TRBJ2-7
v_call: TRBV29-1
clone_size: few
cdr3_aa: CSATSTSSYEQYF
cdr3_nt: TGCAGCGCAACCTCGACTAGTTCCTACGAGCAGTACTTC

d_call: -
j_call: TRBJ2-5
v_call: TRBV20-1
clone_size: -
cdr3_aa: CSPGALQETQYF
cdr3_nt: TGCAGTCCAGGGGCTCTCCAAGAGACCCAGTACTTC

d_call: -
j_call: TRBJ2-7
v_call: TRBV9
clone_size: -
cdr3_aa: CASSPPRNEQYF
cdr3_nt: TGTGCCAGCAGCCCACCTAGGAATGAGCAGTACTTC

d_call: TRBD2
j_call: TRBJ2-3
v_call: TRBV15
clone_size: few
cdr3_aa: CATSRDRLAATDTQYF
cdr3_nt: TGTGCCACCAGCAGGGACCGACTAGCGGCCACAGATACGCAGTATTTT

d_call: TRBD1
j_call: TRBJ1-4
v_call: TRBV11-2
clone_size: few
cdr3_aa: CASSQTQGGKLFF
cdr3_nt: TGTGCCAGCAGCCAGACCCAGGGGGGAAAACTGTTTTTT

d_call: -
j_call: TRBJ2-1
v_call: TRBV3-1
clone_size: -
cdr3_aa: CASTQGYHSYNEQFF
cdr3_nt: TGTGCCAGCACCCAAGGGTACCACTCCTACAATGAGCAGTTCTTC

d_call: -
j_call: TRBJ2-7
v_call: TRBV7-9
clone_size: many
cdr3_aa: CASSLAGVTYEQYF
cdr3_nt: TGTGCCAGCAGCTTAGCGGGGGTTACCTACGAGCAGTACTTC

d_call: -
j_call: TRBJ2-3
v_call: TRBV4-1
clone_size: -
cdr3_aa: CASSQAPVDTQYF
cdr3_nt: TGCGCCAGCAGCCAGGCCCCGGTCGATACGCAGTATTTT

d_call: -
j_call: TRBJ1-5
v_call: TRBV24-1
clone_size: -
cdr3_aa: CATSDRRGEPQHF
cdr3_nt: TGTGCCACCAGTGACAGGAGGGGTGAGCCCCAGCATTTT

d_call: -
j_call: TRBJ2-3
v_call: TRBV28
clone_size: -
cdr3_aa: CASSLPLLGYSENTDTQYF
cdr3_nt: TGTGCCAGCAGTTTGCCTCTGTTGGGGTATAGCGAAAACACAGATACGCAGTATTTT

d_call: TRBD2
j_call: TRBJ2-3
v_call: TRBV11-2
clone_size: few
cdr3_aa: CASGFGTSFPDTQYF
cdr3_nt: TGTGCCAGCGGTTTTGGGACTAGCTTTCCAGATACGCAGTATTTT

d_call: -
j_call: TRBJ2-7
v_call: TRBV9
clone_size: once
cdr3_aa: CASSGQNSYEQYF
cdr3_nt: TGTGCCAGCAGCGGCCAGAACTCCTACGAGCAGTACTTC

d_call: -
j_call: TRBJ1-2
v_call: TRBV27
clone_size: -
cdr3_aa: CATGDSGNYGYTF
cdr3_nt: TGTGCCACAGGGGACTCCGGTAACTATGGCTACACCTTC

d_call: -
j_call: TRBJ1-4
v_call: TRBV27
clone_size: few
cdr3_aa: CASGRGRNEKLFF
cdr3_nt: TGTGCCAGTGGGAGGGGCAGGAATGAAAAACTGTTTTTT

d_call: -
j_call: TRBJ2-7
v_call: TRBV7-9
clone_size: few
cdr3_aa: CASSIPKLADLTYEQYF
cdr3_nt: TGTGCCAGCAGCATCCCAAAATTAGCGGATCTTACCTACGAGCAGTACTTC

d_call: TRBD2
j_call: TRBJ2-5
v_call: TRBV20-1
clone_size: -
cdr3_aa: CSARGTSGYQETQYF
cdr3_nt: TGCAGTGCTAGAGGGACTAGCGGGTACCAAGAGACCCAGTACTTC

d_call: -
j_call: TRBJ1-2
v_call: TRBV6-6
clone_size: many
cdr3_aa: CASSYQYRGGYTF
cdr3_nt: TGTGCCAGCAGTTACCAATATAGGGGAGGCTACACCTTC

d_call: -
j_call: TRBJ2-5
v_call: TRBV6-5
clone_size: -
cdr3_aa: CASSPPGIGEQYF
cdr3_nt: TGTGCCAGCAGTCCGCCTGGGATCGGTGAGCAGTACTTC

d_call: -
j_call: TRBJ2-7
v_call: TRBV27
clone_size: -
cdr3_aa: CASSYRLPYEQYF
cdr3_nt: TGTGCCAGCAGCTACAGATTACCCTACGAGCAGTACTTC

d_call: -
j_call: TRBJ1-5
v_call: TRBV6-5
clone_size: -
cdr3_aa: CASSYRGGDQPQHF
cdr3_nt: TGTGCCAGCAGTTACAGGGGCGGGGATCAGCCCCAGCATTTT

d_call: -
j_call: TRBJ2-1
v_call: TRBV7-9
clone_size: -
cdr3_aa: CASTATSPNEQFF
cdr3_nt: TGTGCCAGCACCGCTACTAGCCCCAATGAGCAGTTCTTC

d_call: -
j_call: TRBJ1-6
v_call: TRBV7-2
clone_size: -
cdr3_aa: CASSLVTTGPYSPLHF
cdr3_nt: TGTGCCAGCAGCTTAGTAACAACAGGGCCCTATTCACCCCTCCACTTT

d_call: -
j_call: TRBJ1-2
v_call: TRBV3-1
clone_size: -
cdr3_aa: CASSQKGRGDGYTF
cdr3_nt: TGTGCCAGCAGCCAAAAAGGGCGCGGAGATGGCTACACCTTC

d_call: TRBD1
j_call: TRBJ2-7
v_call: TRBV29-1
clone_size: -
cdr3_aa: CSVESTGGYPREQYF
cdr3_nt: TGCAGCGTTGAATCCACAGGGGGCTATCCTCGCGAGCAGTACTTC

d_call: -
j_call: TRBJ2-7
v_call: TRBV27
clone_size: many
cdr3_aa: CASSMRDRTYEQYF
cdr3_nt: TGTGCCAGCAGTATGCGGGACAGAACCTACGAGCAGTACTTC

d_call: TRBD1
j_call: TRBJ2-7
v_call: TRBV20-1
clone_size: few
cdr3_aa: CSARDRVGREQYF
cdr3_nt: TGCAGTGCTAGGGACAGGGTAGGGCGCGAGCAGTACTTC